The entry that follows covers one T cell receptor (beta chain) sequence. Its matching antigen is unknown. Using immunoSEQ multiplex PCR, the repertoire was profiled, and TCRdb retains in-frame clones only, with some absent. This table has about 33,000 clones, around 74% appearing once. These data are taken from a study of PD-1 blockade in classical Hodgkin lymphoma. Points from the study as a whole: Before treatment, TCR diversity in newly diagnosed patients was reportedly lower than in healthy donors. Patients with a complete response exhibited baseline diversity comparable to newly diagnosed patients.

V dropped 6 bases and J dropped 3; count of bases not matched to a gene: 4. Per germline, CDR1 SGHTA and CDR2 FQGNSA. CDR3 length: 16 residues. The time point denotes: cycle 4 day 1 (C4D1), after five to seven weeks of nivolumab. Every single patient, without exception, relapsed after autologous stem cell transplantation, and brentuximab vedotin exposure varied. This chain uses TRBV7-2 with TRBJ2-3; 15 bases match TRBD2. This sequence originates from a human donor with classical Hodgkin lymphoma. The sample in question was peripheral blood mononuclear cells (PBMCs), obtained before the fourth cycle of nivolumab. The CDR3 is CASRDGTSGGTDTQYF. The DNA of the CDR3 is TGTGCCAGCAGGGACGGGACTAGCGGGGGGACAGATACGCAGTATTTT.